A selection of T cell receptor beta chains follows, all from one sample in a study of cytomegalovirus exposure and HLA in healthy donors. Assay: immunoSEQ multiplex PCR; the TCRdb copy retains only in-frame clones and omits some. The table has 150,000 or so clones, nearly 80% seen once. Input material: PBMCs. All receptors derive from a man aged 25 to 45 in good health and CMV-seropositive. Each CDR3 is given with its conserved first and last residue. D genes are given only for firm matches. Clone size is stated in some rows and not others, as once, few, many or a class when expanded.

v_call,d_call,j_call,clone_size,cdr3_nt,cdr3_aa
TRBV15,-,TRBJ2-3,-,TGTGCCACCAGCCCGCAGGCAGATACGCAGTATTTT,CATSPQADTQYF
TRBV4-2,TRBD1,TRBJ2-5,-,TGTGCCAGCAGCCAAGATCGGCTGGACAGGGTAGGAGAGACCCAGTACTTC,CASSQDRLDRVGETQYF
TRBV7-3,TRBD2,TRBJ2-1,-,TGTGCCAGCAGCTTAATGGCCGGGAGGGCAAACAATGAGCAGTTCTTC,CASSLMAGRANNEQFF
TRBV7-6,-,TRBJ2-1,few,TGTGCCAGCAGCTCATCCCCTGCTACCTACAATGAGCAGTTCTTC,CASSSSPATYNEQFF
TRBV19,TRBD2,TRBJ2-2,few,TGTGCCAGTAGTATACTCGGACTAGCGGGAGGTGCCACCGGGGAGCTGTTTTTT,CASSILGLAGGATGELFF
TRBV7-9,TRBD2,TRBJ2-1,-,TGTGCCAGCAGCAGGGATGGGACTAGCGGGAGTGTGGATGAGCAGTTCTTC,CASSRDGTSGSVDEQFF
TRBV7-6,TRBD1,TRBJ2-7,-,TGTGCCAGCAGCGATCTTAGCAGGGGCAGGGGGTCCGAGCAGTACTTC,CASSDLSRGRGSEQYF
TRBV7-2,TRBD1,TRBJ1-3,-,TGTGCCAGCAGCCTCACAGGGGGGACTGGAAACACCATATATTTT,CASSLTGGTGNTIYF
TRBV5-4,-,TRBJ2-7,-,TGTGCCAGCAGCTTGTTGGTGGGAAGCGACAGGTATTGCGGGCAGTACTTC,CASSLLVGSDRYCGQYF
TRBV7-2,TRBD1,TRBJ2-3,-,TGTGCCAGCAGCGCCCCTGACAGGGGGATAGATACGCAGTATTTT,CASSAPDRGIDTQYF
TRBV27,TRBD1,TRBJ1-6,-,TGTGCCAGCAGCTTTGGACAGGGAGGATCACCCCTCCACTTT,CASSFGQGGSPLHF
TRBV5-1,-,TRBJ2-7,-,TGCGCCAGCAGCCTCCTGGACAGTGAATACTACGAGCAGTACTTC,CASSLLDSEYYEQYF
TRBV9,-,TRBJ1-5,-,TGTGCCAGCAGCGGGGGGGGAGGCAATCAGCCCCAGCATTTT,CASSGGGGNQPQHF
TRBV5-1,-,TRBJ2-5,-,TGCGCCAGCAGCAAGGAGGCCCCCGAGACCCAGTACTTC,CASSKEAPETQYF
TRBV5-1,-,TRBJ2-5,-,TGCGCCAGCAGCCCCCGGGGAACCGGGGAGACCCAGTACTTC,CASSPRGTGETQYF
TRBV14,TRBD1,TRBJ2-7,-,TGTGCCAGCAGCCAAGGCCCGGGACAGGGGACCTACGAGCAGTACTTC,CASSQGPGQGTYEQYF
TRBV5-1,TRBD1,TRBJ2-7,-,TGCGCCAGCAGCTCTGGACAGGTTCGGGGATACGAGCAGTACTTC,CASSSGQVRGYEQYF
TRBV2,TRBD1,TRBJ1-3,-,TGTGCCAGCAGGACCCCGGCACGACAGGGGAAGAGCTCTGGAAACACCATATATTTT,CASRTPARQGKSSGNTIYF
TRBV2,-,TRBJ2-1,few,TGTGCCAGCAGTGAAGCAAGGCAGGGATCCTACAATGAGCAGTTCTTC,CASSEARQGSYNEQFF
TRBV5-1,TRBD2,TRBJ2-3,once,TGCGCCAGCAGCTTCGGGGGGAACACAGATACGCAGTATTTT,CASSFGGNTDTQYF
TRBV19,-,TRBJ1-2,-,TGTGCCAGTAGTATTACCAGAACCAACTATGGCTACACCTTC,CASSITRTNYGYTF
TRBV11-2,TRBD1,TRBJ2-3,few,TGTGCCAGCAGCTTACCACAGGGGTCGACAGATACGCAGTATTTT,CASSLPQGSTDTQYF
TRBV10-3,TRBD2,TRBJ2-7,-,TGTGCCACCAAATCGACTAGCGGGAACGGCGAGCAGTACTTC,CATKSTSGNGEQYF
TRBV29-1,-,TRBJ2-7,-,TGCAGCGTGTCGGAGGGAGCGGTCGAGCAGTACTTC,CSVSEGAVEQYF
TRBV4-1,TRBD2,TRBJ2-7,-,TGCGCCAGCAGCCTAGGGACTAACGAAGGACTTATCTCCTACGAGCAGTACTTC,CASSLGTNEGLISYEQYF
TRBV11-3,TRBD1,TRBJ2-2,-,TGTGCCAGCAGCCCGGGACAGGGGGACACCGGGGAGCTGTTTTTT,CASSPGQGDTGELFF
TRBV19,-,TRBJ2-3,-,TGTGCCAGTAGTAGCGGGAGCACAGATACGCAGTATTTT,CASSSGSTDTQYF
TRBV7-2,TRBD1,TRBJ1-2,-,TGTGCCAGCAGCCCAACCGGACAGGGTTCCGGCTATGGCTACACCTTC,CASSPTGQGSGYGYTF
TRBV6-6,TRBD2,TRBJ2-3,-,TGTGCCAGCAGACTTGGCGGGACTAGCGGGACAGATACGCAGTATTTT,CASRLGGTSGTDTQYF
TRBV11-2,-,TRBJ2-1,-,TGTGCCAGCAGCTTAGTCGCAGGATACAATGAGCAGTTCTTC,CASSLVAGYNEQFF
TRBV7-8,-,TRBJ2-7,once,TGTGCCAGCAGCTCTAGAACCGGGATATCCTCCTACGAGCAGTACTTC,CASSSRTGISSYEQYF
TRBV7-2,-,TRBJ2-2,-,TGTGCCAGCAGCTTAGCTGGGGGGGCGGGGTACGGGGAGCTGTTTTTT,CASSLAGGAGYGELFF
TRBV14,-,TRBJ2-7,-,TGTGCCAGCAGTCTTAGCTCCTACGAGCAGTACTTC,CASSLSSYEQYF
TRBV19,TRBD2,TRBJ2-5,-,TGTGCCAGTAGTATAGAGGCGGGAGACGGCCAAGAGACCCAGTACTTC,CASSIEAGDGQETQYF
TRBV28,-,TRBJ1-4,-,TGTGCCAGCATTCCTTTGGGGGCCGGTAATGAAAAACTGTTTTTT,CASIPLGAGNEKLFF